Below are 14 T cell receptor beta chains sequenced from a single sample in a study of identical twins listed by TCRdb under 2016. The library was obtained by 5' RACE. The data were produced on an Illumina HiSeq 2000. The public sequencing data were trimmed at Q25 with fastp and processed into clonotypes with MiXCR by TCRdb, which kept only in-frame beta chains. Merged by CDR3 protein, the rows form single entries marked with the most common genes and DNA. A total of about 340,000 distinct CDR3 sequences appear in this sample, roughly 10% of them only once. The ten largest make up roughly 8.7% of the sample. Sequencing was performed on naive T cells sorted from blood. The label giving this sample's cell subset or site can be read as: cells isolated with a human naive T-cell isolation kit. Receptors were obtained from a woman aged 45-59 years in good health.

This clonotype was recorded many times. V and J are TRBV7-9 and TRBJ1-3; D is possibly TRBD1 (5 bases). Germline CDR1 SEHNR, CDR2 FQNEAQ (reference sequence). Trimming shortened V by 5 bases and J by 0 bases, and 11 bases separated the two germline ends. The CDR3 is made up of 15 amino acids. The CDR3 DNA reads TGTGCCAGCAGCCATCAGGGAGGCTCTGGAAACACCATATATTTT. Residues: CASSHQGGSGNTIYF.

CDR3 nucleotides: TGTGCCAGCAGCGCTACAGGGCGAACGCAGCCCCAGCATTTT. Translation gives CASSATGRTQPQHF. This chain links TRBV7-9 with TRBJ1-5, with D maybe TRBD1 (6 bases). The germline CDR1 and CDR2 sequences are SEHNR and FQNEAQ (reference sequence). CDR3 length equals 14 residues. Trimming shortened V by 5 bases and J by 7 bases, and 15 bases separated the two germline ends.

This chain uses TRBV20-1 with TRBJ2-7; TRBD1 aligns across 9 bases. Trimming at V came to 0 bases and at J to 2 bases, leaving 8 bases not matched to a gene. Per the germline V gene, CDR1 is DFQATT and CDR2 is SNEGSKA (reference sequence). The CDR3 is made up of 16 amino acids. The CDR3 is CSARERTGVGTYEQYF. Written as DNA, the CDR3 is TGCAGTGCTAGAGAGAGGACAGGGGTAGGGACCTACGAGCAGTACTTC.

This clonotype occurred many times. The rearrangement uses TRBV19 and TRBJ1-5, with D possibly matching TRBD1 (6 bases). V lost 9 bases to trimming and J lost 4 bases, with 25 bases between them. Germline CDR1 LNHDA, CDR2 SQIVND (reference sequence). The CDR3 covers 17 residues. In nucleotides, the CDR3 is TGTGCCAGCGCTGCTCCTCGACAGGTTCGGTCAAATCAGCCCCAGCATTTT. This sequence encodes CASAAPRQVRSNQPQHF.

This clonotype was counted many times. J is TRBJ2-5 and V is TRBV7-9; TRBD2 aligns across 13 bases. The CDR3 extends over 16 amino acids. CDR1 is SEHNR, CDR2 FQNEAQ, per germline (reference sequence). J gave up 5 bases and V 3 bases, and 6 bases lay outside the gene matches. Here the CDR3 DNA reads TGTGCCAGCAGCTTCCCAGGACTAGCGGGAGCGGAGACCCAGTACTTC. It yields the protein CASSFPGLAGAETQYF.

Only a few counts were recorded for this clonotype. The V gene is TRBV5-5, the J gene TRBJ1-1; tentatively, D is TRBD1 (5 bases). Germline assignment: CDR1 SGHKS and CDR2 YYEKEE (reference sequence). V was cut by 3 bases and J by 0 bases, with 12 bases left in between. CDR3 size: 15 residues. CDR3 amino acids: CASSSQTVMNTEAFF. In DNA form, the CDR3 reads TGTGCCAGCAGCTCACAGACAGTAATGAACACTGAAGCTTTCTTT.

This clonotype has a handful of counts. The chain carries TRBV4-1 and TRBJ2-1; 14 nucleotides align to TRBD2. CDR3 length: 15 residues. Germline-derived CDR1 and CDR2 are MGHRA and YSYEKL. With V trimmed by 7 bases and J by 8 bases, 7 bases remained unmatched. CDR3 in amino acids: CASTKTSGRVDEQFF. CDR3 sequence (DNA): TGCGCCAGCACCAAGACTAGCGGGAGGGTGGATGAGCAGTTCTTC.

This clonotype was observed many times. CDR3 bases: TGCAGTGCTAGAGATCTCTTTGGGCCGAAGGATGAGCAGTTCTTC. Translated: CSARDLFGPKDEQFF. The chain is built from TRBV20-1 and TRBJ2-1, with D unclear. There are 15 residues in the CDR3. Trimming removed 0 bases at V and 8 bases at J, with 17 bases between. Germline CDR1 and CDR2: DFQATT and SNEGSKA (reference sequence).

This chain links TRBV5-1 with TRBJ2-1, with 7 bases fitting TRBD2. The length of the CDR3 is 16 residues. CDR1 and CDR2 (germline): SGHRS, YFSETQ. V was pared by 0 bases and J by 4 bases, with 7 bases of the junction left unmatched. In DNA form, the CDR3 reads TGCGCCAGCAGCTTGGCGGGTCTAGCGGATTACAATGAGCAGTTCTTC. Its protein product is CASSLAGLADYNEQFF. Full variable domain (rest looked up from reference TRBV5-1 and TRBJ2-1): KAGVTQTPRYLIKTRGQQVTLSCSPISGHRSVSWYQQTPGQGLQFLFEYFSETQRNKGNFPGRFSGRQFSNSRSEMNVSTLELGDSALYLCASSLAGLADYNEQFFGPGTRLTVL.

The chain carries TRBV2 and TRBJ2-5, with D unclear. The CDR3 contains 11 residues. Trimming removed 7 bases from V and 5 bases from J, with 8 bases in between. Germline V lookup: CDR1 SNHLY, CDR2 FYNNEI. The CDR3 protein is CASKEEETQYF. The CDR3 region has the DNA TGTGCCAGCAAGGAAGAGGAGACCCAGTACTTC.

CDR3 sequence reads: CASSLITEGTDTQYF. The DNA for the CDR3 is TGTGCCAGCAGCTTAATCACGGAGGGCACAGATACGCAGTATTTT. V and J are TRBV7-6 and TRBJ2-3, with D possibly matching TRBD2 (5 bases). CDR3 size: 15 residues. V was cut by 2 bases and J by 1 base, with 10 bases left in between. The germline V gene encodes CDR1 SGHVS and CDR2 FNYEAQ. Supplemented by reference TRBV7-6 and TRBJ2-3, the full variable domain reads GAGVSQSPRYKVTKRGQDVALRCDPISGHVSLYWYRQALGQGPEFLTYFNYEAQQDKSGLPNDRFSAERPEGSISTLTIQRTEQRDSAMYRCASSLITEGTDTQYFGPGTRLTVL.

This clonotype was detected many times. This chain connects TRBV20-1 to TRBJ1-1; D gene ambiguous. V dropped 5 bases and J dropped 2 bases, with 15 bases sitting between them. This CDR3 region has 14 residues. Germline loops: CDR1 DFQATT, CDR2 SNEGSKA (reference sequence). The CDR3 DNA reads as TGCAGTGCTCCTGACCGAAGACGAAACACTGAAGCTTTCTTT. Translating it yields CSAPDRRRNTEAFF.

The sample holds many counts of this clonotype. The CDR3 DNA sequence: TGCGCCAGCAGTCCCCGGGAGGGAGACACCGGGGAGCTGTTTTTT. It yields the protein CASSPREGDTGELFF. V usage is TRBV5-1 and J usage is TRBJ2-2, with TRBD2 matching 8 bases. From germline, CDR1 is SGHRS and CDR2 YFSETQ. Trimming at V came to 5 bases and at J to 3 bases, leaving 6 bases not matched to a gene. The length of the CDR3 is 15 residues. The full variable domain, completed using reference TRBV5-1 and TRBJ2-2, is KAGVTQTPRYLIKTRGQQVTLSCSPISGHRSVSWYQQTPGQGLQFLFEYFSETQRNKGNFPGRFSGRQFSNSRSEMNVSTLELGDSALYLCASSPREGDTGELFFGEGSRLTVL.

This clonotype was detected ten times or more. The chain employs TRBV12-3 or TRBV12-4 and TRBJ2-7; TRBD1 matches at 10 bases. This CDR3 has 15 amino acids. Trimming at V came to 1 base and at J to 7 bases, leaving 7 bases not matched to a gene. The CDR3 DNA follows: TGTGCCAGCAGTTTAGGGGGACAGGGGTTTGAGGAGCAGTACTTC. This codes for CASSLGGQGFEEQYF.